This note documents a single T cell receptor beta chain sequence. Antigen unknown. This record belongs to a study of regulatory T cells in long-lasting Graves disease. Arm-PCR with iRepertoire HTBI primers amplified the CDR3 regions for these TCR beta libraries. TCRdb ran MiXCR on the multiplex PCR reads and lists one entry per CDR3 protein. Of roughly 500,000 distinct CDR3 sequences listed, approximately 13% were seen once; the top ten hold more than 8.5%. Regarding the study as a whole: Sample size, which was small, may have reduced accuracy. There were preferences for TRBV28, TRBJ1-2 and TRBJ2-5 in persistent disease.

As to time point: newly diagnosed GD, antithyroid drugs for less than 3 months. The TCR library was prepared using RNA isolated from PBMCs. There are 15 residues in the CDR3. Germline CDR1 is SGDLS and CDR2 is YYNGEE. J was trimmed by 3 bases and V by 3 bases; bases with no gene match: 5. These same data were also listed under a study on T cells in Graves' hyperthyroidism and ophthalmopathy. As that study records: Used for diagnoses were clinical symptoms, serum thyroxine and TRAb, thyroid ultrasound and orbital computed tomography.

V is TRBV9 and J is TRBJ1-4; 7 bases fit TRBD1. The specimen comprised peripheral blood mononuclear cells (PBMCs), sampled at new diagnosis, from a patient treated with antithyroid drugs. This clonotype was obtained from a man younger than 45 with Graves disease. CDR3 residues: CASSAGTVPNEKLFF. CDR3 nucleotides: TGTGCCAGCAGCGCTGGGACAGTTCCTAATGAAAAACTGTTTTTT.